This T cell receptor beta chain was sequenced during a study of T cell responses to AZD1222 COVID-19 vaccine (TCRdb year 2021). For context, the study as a whole: Because spike-specific TCR depth and breadth did not differ between the two schedules, AZD1222 recipients who got a second dose at roughly 4 weeks were pooled with those who got a second dose at roughly 12 weeks. Enrollment into the trials was organized by age into subgroups of 18-55, 56-69 and 70-plus years, and those subgroups contained roughly 160, 29 and 62 TCR-sequenced participants, respectively. TCR sequencing covered some 250 trial participants: about 210 given two doses of AZD1222 and 26 given two doses of MenACWY control vaccine. Study-wide conclusions, independent of this receptor: After two AZD1222 doses, both the breadth and the depth of spike-specific TCRs were significantly higher than at day 0 and than in MenACWY recipients. The vaccine-associated CD4 TCRs covered the entire spike protein, and the dominant responses fell in regions 160-218 and 743-854. Nearly half of unique spike-specific TCRs reportedly recognized epitopes outside regions mutated in the B.1.351 and B.1.1.7 variants. No day 14 peak-response samples were available, so repertoires were characterized only after the peak T cell response. In the small 56-69-year group, the increase in depth fell short of significance, most likely because of low power. Most participants were white British and females outnumbered males, and the authors suggested that clonal diversity may have been underestimated. Conclusions about previously exposed vaccinees are limited because only a handful of AZD1222 recipients were SARS-CoV-2 seropositive at baseline.

The sample's time point label is to be understood as: baseline before first vaccination. Vaccinee samples were obtained from the UK trials COV001 and COV002, which included a single-blind randomized controlled phase 2/3 trial of AZD1222 (ChAdOx1 nCoV-19) in healthy adults. For TCRbeta chain sequencing, PBMC samples were collected from trial participants at day 0 and at day 28 after the second dose. The table lists this clone with a count of one. Its target antigen remains unknown. No qualities accompany the bases; no much larger clone lies one base away. Taken from cysteine to phenylalanine, the CDR3 has 17 residues. Only CDR3 DNA remains: 51 bases, in frame from the first base. Trimming takes 6 bases off V and 8 bases off J; junction bases not matched to a gene: 20. Via the germline V gene, CDR1 is SGDLS and CDR2 YYNGEE. The CDR3 regions of human TCRbeta chains were subjected to immunosequencing. In the original analysis: TCRs in the repertoires were compared against a reference library of SARS-CoV-2-specific TCRs that had been generated with the MIRA antigen-specificity platform. Breadth meant the fraction of unique TCRs that were SARS-CoV-2-associated, whereas depth meant the fraction of total T cells that were SARS-CoV-2-associated. Using the MIRA data, each spike-specific TCR was mapped to the spike region that the TCR reacts to and placed in a CD4 or CD8 class. Log10-transformed breadth and depth values were compared by one-way ANOVA with Sidak's multiple comparisons tests. As stored in TCRdb, this immuneACCESS dataset retains in-frame rearrangements with V and J assigned. A fraction of the clones does not appear; measured against another copy, unresolved V genes explain less than half of the discrepancy, and the remainder lacks a known reason. V, J and clone size are taken as reported in that table, and D and trimming were inferred from the DNA itself. A total of about 160,000 clones appear in this sample, roughly nine tenths of them only once. Clones ranked in the top ten supply 1.1% to 1.5% of the sample.

The rearranged segments are TRBV9 and TRBJ2-1; 7 middle bases align to TRBD2. Sample: peripheral blood, taken on day 0 of AZD1222 vaccination. The sequence was obtained from an adult in good health. Here the CDR3 is given as CASISRRRGELEDEQFF. The nucleotide sequence reads TGTGCCAGCATCTCCAGGCGCCGGGGGGAACTAGAGGATGAGCAGTTCTTC.